This TCR beta chain was observed in a study of beta chain features in type 1 diabetes. Study-wide findings and caveats: Type 1 diabetes patients had TCRB CDR3s that were shorter (moderately but significantly so) in all four CD4+ subsets. The naive, central memory and Treg TCRB repertoires looked more alike in patients than they did in healthy donors.

As regards this clone: What it recognizes is unknown.

The isolated RNA, all of it, was reverse transcribed, so expressed TCRB transcripts were what got sequenced. Sequenced by immunoSEQ multiplex PCR; TCRdb stores in-frame clones only, minus some. The data hold 200,000 to 300,000 clones, with roughly 20% observed a single time. CD4+ naive, central memory, regulatory and stem cell-like memory cells were sorted via CD45RO/CCR7/CD25/CD127/CD95/CD27. Purity of each sorted population was above 95%. The material sequenced was naive CD4+ T cells from blood. The sequence came from a woman aged 40 to 50 with type 1 diabetes.

The CDR3 region has the DNA TGTGCCAGCAGCCATCCCTCGGACATTTACACTGAAGCTTTCTTT. Protein product: CASSHPSDIYTEAFF. The chain recombines TRBV4-2 with TRBJ1-1; D might be TRBD1 (5 bases). Germline CDR1 LGHNA, CDR2 YNFKEQ. Between the trimmed V and J ends, which lost 3 bases and 3 bases, there was a span of 14 bases. The CDR3 runs 15 residues.